The 26 T cell receptor beta chains presented below share a single source sample, sequenced in a study of blood T cells in healthy people across ages. It was with a sample-barcoded 5' primer and a J-beta primer mix that a second PCR of roughly 7 to 12 cycles was run. TCRdb passed the 5' RACE reads through MiXCR, listing each CDR3 protein once. In the table there are 1.4 million or so distinct CDR3 sequences, roughly 43% of which are singletons. Sequencing was performed on blood. The receptors stem from a woman aged 18-29 years in good health.

CDR3 nucleotides: TGTGCCAGCAGTGAATTGGGCAGGGGGCTAACAGATACGCAGTATTTT. It translates to CASSELGRGLTDTQYF. This rearrangement joins TRBV25-1 to TRBJ2-3; 8 bases line up with TRBD1. Trimming removed 1 base from V and 3 bases from J; junction bases left unmatched: 6. The germline V gene encodes CDR1 MGHDK and CDR2 SYGVNS. This CDR3 comprises 16 residues.

The rearrangement joins TRBV12-3 or TRBV12-4 to TRBJ1-4; no definite D call. This CDR3 spans 14 amino acids. Trimming cost V 6 bases and J 1 base, with 9 bases left between them. The CDR3 loop is CASRDKLTNEKLFF. Written as DNA, the CDR3 is TGTGCCAGCAGAGACAAGTTAACTAATGAAAAACTGTTTTTT.

The rearrangement links TRBV20-1 to TRBJ2-1, with TRBD2 matching over 11 bases. The DNA end is more similar to TRBJ2-7, so the J call may be wrong. The CDR3 spans 15 residues. Germline loops: CDR1 DFQATT, CDR2 SNEGSKA (reference sequence). Here the CDR3 reads CSASDGTSGYNKQYF. DNA of the CDR3: TGCAGTGCTAGTGACGGGACTAGCGGTTACAATAAGCAGTACTTC.

This clonotype appeared a single time. The rearrangement joins TRBV2 to TRBJ1-1; 9 bases fit TRBD1. CDR1 SNHLY and CDR2 FYNNEI come from the germline V gene. This CDR3 has 15 amino acids. V shed 2 bases, J shed 5 bases, and the junction held 6 bases outside the gene matches. CDR3 DNA: TGTGCCAGCAGTGAAAAGGGACAGGGTGGGACTGAAGCTTTCTTT. Translated, it gives CASSEKGQGGTEAFF.

As regards this clonotype: The CDR3 does not end in the conserved phenylalanine or tryptophan, so this is likely a read error. CDR3 in DNA: TGTGCCAGCAGCCCCTCAAACTACAATGAGCAGTTCTTA. This gives the protein CASSPSNYNEQFL. This chain joins TRBV7-6 and TRBJ2-1, with no clear D. V was cut by 5 bases and J by 3 bases, with 8 bases left in between. Germline V gives CDR1 SGHVS, CDR2 FNYEAQ. The CDR3 sequence is 13 residues long.

The rearrangement uses TRBV7-9 and TRBJ1-1; unclear D gene. Trimming removed 5 bases from V and 4 bases from J, with 11 bases in between. Germline lookup yields CDR1 SEHNR and CDR2 FQNEAQ (reference sequence). This CDR3 spans 13 amino acids. CDR3 amino acids: CASSARAATEAFF. DNA for the CDR3: TGTGCCAGCAGCGCGCGTGCGGCCACTGAAGCTTTCTTT. The whole variable domain, filled in from reference TRBV7-9 and TRBJ1-1, reads DTGVSQNPRHKITKRGQNVTFRCDPISEHNRLYWYRQTLGQGPEFLTYFQNEAQLEKSRLLSDRFSAERPKGSFSTLEIQRTEQGDSAMYLCASSARAATEAFFGQGTRLTVV.

The chain uses TRBV20-1 and TRBJ2-1, with D possibly being TRBD2 (6 bases). The J call may be faulty, since TRBJ2-7 better matches the DNA end. CDR1 and CDR2 (germline): DFQATT, SNEGSKA (reference sequence). The CDR3 length is 18 residues. The DNA for the CDR3 is TGCAGTGCTAGAGATCTAACGGCCGGGACTCCGAACTACAATGAGCAGTACTTC. Its protein is CSARDLTAGTPNYNEQYF.

The gene calls are TRBV6-5 and TRBJ1-1; no firm D call. This CDR3 is 14 amino acids long. The germline gives CDR1 MNHEY, CDR2 SVGAGI. Trimming took 2 bases from V and 1 from J, leaving 8 bases between them. In DNA, the CDR3 is TGTGCCAGCAGTTACGTCTCCACGAACACTGAAGCTTTCTTT. It translates to CASSYVSTNTEAFF.

This clonotype was recorded a few times. The rearrangement links TRBV6-9 to TRBJ1-4; D is unclear. The germline V gene encodes CDR1 MNHGY and CDR2 SVAAGI. Trimming took 0 bases from V and 2 from J, leaving 7 bases between them. The CDR3 is 15 amino acids. This chain's CDR3 is CASSYSLETNEKLFF. The CDR3, as DNA: TGTGCCAGCAGTTATTCATTGGAGACTAATGAAAAACTGTTTTTT.

This rearrangement joins TRBV7-9 to TRBJ2-2; D perhaps matches TRBD1 (6 bases). Germline CDR1 is SEHNR and CDR2 is FQNEAQ (reference sequence). This CDR3 is built from 17 residues. V was cut by 4 bases and J by 1 base, with 16 bases left in between. In DNA, the CDR3 is TGTGCCAGCAGCTCGCCTACTACGACAGGGAACACCGGGGAGCTGTTTTTT. This translates into CASSSPTTTGNTGELFF. The variable domain in full, completed from reference TRBV7-9 and TRBJ2-2, reads DTGVSQNPRHKITKRGQNVTFRCDPISEHNRLYWYRQTLGQGPEFLTYFQNEAQLEKSRLLSDRFSAERPKGSFSTLEIQRTEQGDSAMYLCASSSPTTTGNTGELFFGEGSRLTVL.

The rearrangement joins TRBV20-1 to TRBJ1-1, with D hard to call. The germline gives CDR1 DFQATT, CDR2 SNEGSKA (reference sequence). This CDR3 has 12 residues. V was cut by 6 bases and J by 6 bases, with 14 bases left in between. Here the CDR3 DNA reads TGCAGTGCCCCCGCCCAGATCTCTGAAGCTTTCTTT. Its translation: CSAPAQISEAFF.

This clonotype has more than one count but fewer than ten. The V call is TRBV2, the J call TRBJ1-1, with D perhaps TRBD1 (6 bases). The germline gives CDR1 SNHLY, CDR2 FYNNEI. V lost 5 bases to trimming and J lost 7 bases, with 11 bases between them. CDR3 length equals 12 residues. In nucleotides, the CDR3 is TGTGCCAGCAGTCAACAGGGTGTTGAAGCTTTCTTT. Protein: CASSQQGVEAFF. Full variable domain (outside the CDR3, taken from reference TRBV2 and TRBJ1-1): EPEVTQTPSHQVTQMGQEVILRCVPISNHLYFYWYRQILGQKVEFLVSFYNNEISEKSEIFDDQFSVERPDGSNFTLKIRSTKLEDSAMYFCASSQQGVEAFFGQGTRLTVV.

The rearrangement joins TRBV5-1 to TRBJ2-1; 12 bases are a match to TRBD2. The junction had 3 bases not matched to a gene; V was cut back by 3 bases and J by 5 bases. CDR3 length: 15 amino acids. From germline, CDR1 is SGHRS and CDR2 YFSETQ. DNA of the CDR3: TGCGCCAGCAGCTGGACTAGCGGGGTAAACAATGAGCAGTTCTTC. As protein: CASSWTSGVNNEQFF.

The chain joins TRBV30 to TRBJ2-1; D tentatively reads TRBD1 or TRBD2 (5 bases each). The CDR3 contains 13 residues. The V and J ends lost 4 bases and 9 bases respectively, with 16 bases between them. Germline CDR1 is GTSNPN and CDR2 is SVGIG (reference sequence). As DNA, the CDR3 is TGTGCCTGGAACCTGGGGCTAGCCGGTGAGCAGTTCTTC. Amino acids: CAWNLGLAGEQFF.

For the CDR3, the DNA is TGTGCCAGCAGCTTAGCGTGGTACGAGCAGTACTTC. This encodes CASSLAWYEQYF. The chain joins TRBV7-9 to TRBJ2-7; D remains unclear. Per germline, CDR1 SEHNR and CDR2 FQNEAQ (reference sequence). The CDR3 length is 12 residues. The V end lost 0 bases, the J end lost 4 bases, and 4 bases lay between the germline ends.

The chain recombines TRBV7-9 with TRBJ2-1; unclear D gene. There are 15 residues in the CDR3. V dropped 7 bases and J dropped 0 bases, with 13 bases sitting between them. CDR1 and CDR2 (germline): SEHNR, FQNEAQ (reference sequence). The CDR3 is CASMMALSSYNEQFF. The DNA for the CDR3 is TGTGCCAGCATGATGGCATTAAGCTCCTACAATGAGCAGTTCTTC. Combining the CDR3 with reference TRBV7-9 and TRBJ2-1 gives the whole variable domain DTGVSQNPRHKITKRGQNVTFRCDPISEHNRLYWYRQTLGQGPEFLTYFQNEAQLEKSRLLSDRFSAERPKGSFSTLEIQRTEQGDSAMYLCASMMALSSYNEQFFGPGTRLTVL.

This clonotype has only a few counts. The J gene is TRBJ2-3, the V gene TRBV29-1, with 9 nucleotides matching TRBD2. Germline V gene lookup returns CDR1 SQVTM and CDR2 ANQGSEA. The CDR3 has 14 residues. The junction had 6 bases not matched to a gene; V was cut back by 4 bases and J by 4 bases. CDR3 region: CSVARTSAPDTQYF. In DNA form, the CDR3 reads TGCAGCGTTGCCAGGACTAGCGCGCCAGATACGCAGTATTTT.

This clonotype came up a few times. The gene calls are TRBV6-1 and TRBJ2-5, with 9 bases matching TRBD2. The germline CDR1 and CDR2 sequences are MNHNS and SASEGT. The CDR3 is 16 residues long. The trim removed 4 bases at V and 4 bases at J, leaving 10 bases unmatched. The CDR3 nucleotides are TGTGCCAGCAGTGTTCGAAGCGGCGGGAGGGCAGAGACCCAGTACTTC. This codes for CASSVRSGGRAETQYF.

This clonotype was counted between two and nine times. The chain joins TRBV6-2 or TRBV6-3 to TRBJ1-2; D gene ambiguous. The V gene's germline CDR1 is MNHEY and CDR2 SVGEGT. The ends were cut back, 0 bases at V and 4 bases at J, with 9 bases in the middle. The CDR3 contains 14 residues. CDR3 loop: CASSYSLSSYGYTF. In nucleotides, the CDR3 is TGTGCCAGCAGTTACTCCCTCTCCAGCTATGGCTACACCTTC.

This clonotype has more than one count but fewer than ten. V and J are TRBV7-2 and TRBJ2-2; D might be TRBD2 (6 bases). The germline gives CDR1 SGHTA, CDR2 FQGNSA. Trimming shortened V by 5 bases and J by 6 bases, and 13 bases separated the two germline ends. CDR3 length: 14 amino acids. Here the CDR3 DNA reads TGTGCCAGCAGCCCGACTAGTCTCGCCGGGGAGCTGTTTTTT. As protein: CASSPTSLAGELFF.

This clonotype has just a few counts. The J gene is TRBJ2-7, the V gene TRBV2; D gene uncertain. Between the trimmed V and J ends, which lost 7 bases and 3 bases, there was a span of 10 bases. Per the germline V gene, CDR1 is SNHLY and CDR2 is FYNNEI. The CDR3 is made up of 12 amino acids. The CDR3 reads CASNGGYYEQYF. The DNA for the CDR3 is TGTGCCAGCAACGGCGGCTACTACGAGCAGTACTTC.

CDR3 region: CASSLDRSNSPLHF. CDR3 sequence (DNA): TGTGCCAGCAGCCTCGACAGGAGCAATTCACCCCTCCACTTT. The chain recombines TRBV27 with TRBJ1-6, with D possibly being TRBD1 (6 bases). The CDR3 extends over 14 amino acids. In germline, CDR1 is MNHEY, CDR2 SMNVEV (reference sequence). V gave up 6 bases and J gave up 7 bases, with 13 bases separating them.

This clonotype occurred a few times. The chain uses TRBV12-3 or TRBV12-4 and TRBJ1-2, with no clear D. Trimming cost V 3 bases and J 5 bases, with 16 bases left between them. This CDR3 has 15 amino acids. The CDR3 region has the DNA TGTGCCAGCAGTTTCGGAGGGAGGGCCTCTTATGGCTACACCTTC. Translation: CASSFGGRASYGYTF.

This clonotype showed up just a few times. The CDR3 nucleotides read TGTGCCACCGTCTCGGGGACAGGGAGTAATCAGCCCCAGCATTTT. As protein: CATVSGTGSNQPQHF. The chain uses TRBV6-6 and TRBJ1-5; the match to TRBD1 covers 9 bases. The V and J ends lost 10 bases and 4 bases, in that order; junction bases with no gene match: 11. This CDR3 comprises 15 residues. The germline V gene encodes CDR1 MNHNY and CDR2 SVGAGI (reference sequence).

The rearrangement links TRBV20-1 to TRBJ1-2, with D possibly being TRBD1 (5 bases). Germline-derived CDR1 and CDR2 are DFQATT and SNEGSKA (reference sequence). Between the trimmed V and J ends, which lost 1 base and 8 bases, there was a span of 11 bases. The CDR3 contains 12 residues. CDR3 amino acids: CSARVSGSGYTF. In DNA form, the CDR3 reads TGCAGTGCTAGAGTCTCAGGGTCCGGCTACACCTTC.

The chain uses TRBV7-9 and TRBJ2-1, with 8 bases aligning to TRBD1. This CDR3 has 15 residues. V was clipped by 5 bases and J by 7 bases; unmatched bases: 10. Germline V gene sequence: CDR1 SEHNR, CDR2 FQNEAQ (reference sequence). CDR3 amino acids: CASSPPKTGVNEQFF. CDR3 DNA: TGTGCCAGCAGCCCCCCAAAGACAGGGGTTAATGAGCAGTTCTTC.